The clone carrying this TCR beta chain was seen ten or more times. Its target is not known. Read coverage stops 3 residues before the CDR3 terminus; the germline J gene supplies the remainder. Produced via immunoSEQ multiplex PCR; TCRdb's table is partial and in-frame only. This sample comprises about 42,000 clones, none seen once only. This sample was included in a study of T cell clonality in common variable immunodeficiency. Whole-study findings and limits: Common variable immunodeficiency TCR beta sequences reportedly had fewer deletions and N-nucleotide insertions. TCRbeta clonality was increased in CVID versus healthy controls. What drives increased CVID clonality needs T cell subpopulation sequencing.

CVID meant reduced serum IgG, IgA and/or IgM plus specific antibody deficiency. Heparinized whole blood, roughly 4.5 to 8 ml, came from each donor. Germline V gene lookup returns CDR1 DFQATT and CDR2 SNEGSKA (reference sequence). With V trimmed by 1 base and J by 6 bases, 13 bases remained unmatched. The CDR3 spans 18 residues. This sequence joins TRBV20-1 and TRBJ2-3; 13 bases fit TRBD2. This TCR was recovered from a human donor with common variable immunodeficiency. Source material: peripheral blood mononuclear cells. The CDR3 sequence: CSARGWMEGLAGEDTQYF. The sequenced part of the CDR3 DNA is TGCAGTGCTAGAGGGTGGATGGAAGGACTAGCGGGAGAGGATACG.